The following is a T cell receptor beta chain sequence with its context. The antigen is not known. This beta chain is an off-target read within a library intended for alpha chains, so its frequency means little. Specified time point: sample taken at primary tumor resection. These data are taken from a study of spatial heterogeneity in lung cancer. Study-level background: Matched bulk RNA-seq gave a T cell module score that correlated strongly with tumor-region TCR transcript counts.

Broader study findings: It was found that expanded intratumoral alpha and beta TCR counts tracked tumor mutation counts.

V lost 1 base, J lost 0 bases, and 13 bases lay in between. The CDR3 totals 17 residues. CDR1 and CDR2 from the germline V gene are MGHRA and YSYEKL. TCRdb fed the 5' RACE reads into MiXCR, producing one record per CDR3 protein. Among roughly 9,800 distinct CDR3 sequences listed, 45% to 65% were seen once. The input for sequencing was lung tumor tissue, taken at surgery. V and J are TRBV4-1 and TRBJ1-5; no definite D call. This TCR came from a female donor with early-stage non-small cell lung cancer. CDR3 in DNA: TGCGCCAGCAGCCAAGGAGGTGGGTTGATTAGCAATCAGCCCCAGCATTTT. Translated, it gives CASSQGGGLISNQPQHF.